A single sample is the source of the 22 T cell receptor beta chains below, sequenced in a study of cytomegalovirus exposure and HLA in healthy donors. The PCR had 60 Vbeta and 13 Jbeta primers. Data came from immunoSEQ multiplex PCR; TCRdb stores just in-frame clones and leaves some out. The sample contains 130,000 to 150,000 clones, about two thirds of which appear only once. The sample comprised PBMCs. The origin of the receptors is a man between 60 and 75 years old in good health and CMV-seronegative.

V gene TRBV2 combines with J gene TRBJ1-5; tentative D call: TRBD1 (6 bases). V was clipped by 7 bases and J by 0 bases, with 10 bases between them. CDR3 length: 14 amino acids. Germline CDR1 SNHLY, CDR2 FYNNEI. The CDR3 spells CASKGGLSNQPQHF. CDR3 coding DNA: TGTGCCAGCAAGGGGGGGCTTAGCAATCAGCCCCAGCATTTT.

V usage is TRBV9 and J usage is TRBJ2-1; tentative D call: TRBD2 (7 bases). Trimming removed 0 bases at V and 7 bases at J, with 17 bases between. Per the germline V gene, CDR1 is SGDLS and CDR2 is YYNGEE. There are 16 residues in the CDR3. The CDR3 bases are TGTGCCAGCAGCGTAGGGGGGGGGACACCTGTAAATGAGCAGTTCTTC. The encoded protein is CASSVGGGTPVNEQFF. Together with reference TRBV9 and TRBJ2-1, the CDR3 gives the full variable domain: DSGVTQTPKHLITATGQRVTLRCSPRSGDLSVYWYQQSLDQGLQFLIQYYNGEERAKGNILERFSAQQFPDLHSELNLSSLELGDSALYFCASSVGGGTPVNEQFFGPGTRLTVL.

This rearrangement joins TRBV6-1 to TRBJ2-2, with a weak D call TRBD1 (6 bases). This CDR3 has 14 amino acids. The V end lost 7 bases, the J end lost 7 bases, and 16 bases lay between the germline ends. CDR1 is MNHNS, CDR2 SASEGT, per germline. CDR3 nucleotides: TGTGCCAGCATCCGTCCAGGGGATAACGGGGAGCTGTTTTTT. Translated: CASIRPGDNGELFF.

The V and J genes are TRBV5-6 and TRBJ1-4; D may be TRBD1 (5 bases). Germline lookup yields CDR1 SGHDT and CDR2 YYEEEE. The CDR3 covers 15 residues. Trimming took off 6 bases at V and 4 bases at J, with 16 bases between the two ends. Here the CDR3 reads CASNPGTRGNEKLFF. CDR3 nucleotides: TGTGCCAGCAACCCCGGGACTAGGGGTAATGAAAAACTGTTTTTT.

The V gene is TRBV2, the J gene TRBJ2-7; the match to TRBD2 covers 9 bases. Germline CDR1 and CDR2: SNHLY and FYNNEI. The V gene end was trimmed by 3 bases and the J gene end by 3 bases; junction bases not matched to a gene: 3. The CDR3 length is 14 residues. The CDR3 DNA reads TGTGCCAGCAGTGAGTCTAGCGGGAACTACGAGCAGTACTTC. Translation gives CASSESSGNYEQYF.

This clone was counted only a few times. The chain links TRBV5-1 to TRBJ2-7; D is perhaps TRBD1 (6 bases). V lost 1 base to trimming and J lost 3 bases, with 17 bases between them. This CDR3 has 16 residues. The germline gives CDR1 SGHRS, CDR2 YFSETQ. This CDR3 reads CASSLPPTGLFYEQYF. The CDR3 bases are TGCGCCAGCAGCTTGCCTCCTACAGGGTTATTCTACGAGCAGTACTTC.

This sequence joins TRBV28 and TRBJ1-2; TRBD1 matches 9 bases. Germline values: CDR1 MDHEN, CDR2 SYDVKM. Trimming at V came to 2 bases and at J to 8 bases, leaving 9 bases not matched to a gene. The CDR3 is 15 residues long. The CDR3 region is CASSLPPQGAGGYTF. The CDR3 DNA reads as TGTGCCAGCAGTTTACCCCCACAGGGGGCGGGGGGCTACACCTTC.

The V call is TRBV5-1, the J call TRBJ1-6; tentative D call: TRBD1 (6 bases). The CDR3 loop spans 14 amino acids. Trimming pared 0 bases from V and 9 bases from J, leaving 10 bases between. Per the germline V gene, CDR1 is SGHRS and CDR2 is YFSETQ. CDR3 sequence: CASSLDVQGSPLHF. The CDR3 DNA is TGCGCCAGCAGCTTGGACGTACAGGGTTCACCCCTCCACTTT.

This chain links TRBV19 with TRBJ2-3, with D possibly being TRBD1 (6 bases). With 4 bases removed from V and 3 bases from J, the gap between germline ends came to 8 bases. Germline CDR1 reads LNHDA; CDR2 reads SQIVND (reference sequence). This CDR3 has 13 amino acids. CDR3 sequence: CASSKGQTDTQYF. CDR3 DNA sequence: TGTGCCAGTAGTAAAGGACAGACAGATACGCAGTATTTT. The full variable domain, with the rest looked up from reference TRBV19 and TRBJ2-3, is DGGITQSPKYLFRKEGQNVTLSCEQNLNHDAMYWYRQDPGQGLRLIYYSQIVNDFQKGDIAEGYSVSREKKESFPLTVTSAQKNPTAFYLCASSKGQTDTQYFGPGTRLTVL.

The V call is TRBV18, the J call TRBJ1-6; D perhaps matches TRBD1 (5 bases). CDR1 and CDR2 from the germline V gene are KGHSH and LQKENI. The CDR3 has 18 amino acids. The germline V and J ends were trimmed by 0 bases and 0 bases, with 12 bases remaining between them. This CDR3 is CASSPPGGLSSYNSPLHF. In DNA form, the CDR3 reads TGTGCCAGCTCACCACCGGGGGGTCTAAGCTCCTATAATTCACCCCTCCACTTT.

V usage is TRBV5-1 and J usage is TRBJ1-5; 7 bases map to TRBD1. This CDR3 has 15 residues. V lost 5 bases, J lost 0 bases, and 5 bases stayed unmatched. Germline V gene sequence: CDR1 SGHRS, CDR2 YFSETQ. In nucleotides, the CDR3 is TGCGCCAGCAGAGGTGGACAGGATAGCAATCAGCCCCAGCATTTT. Translated, it gives CASRGGQDSNQPQHF.

This chain uses TRBV29-1 with TRBJ2-1; tentative D call: TRBD2 (5 bases). This CDR3 region has 16 residues. V shed 0 bases and J shed 1 base, with 13 bases lying between them. Germline V lookup: CDR1 SQVTM, CDR2 ANQGSEA. CDR3 residues: CSVEDTLARSYNEQFF. DNA for the CDR3: TGCAGCGTTGAAGATACGTTAGCGAGATCCTACAATGAGCAGTTCTTC.

This clone appeared once. The CDR3 loop is CASSLKGAITDTQYF. CDR3 in DNA: TGTGCCAGCAGTTTAAAGGGGGCTATCACAGATACGCAGTATTTT. The rearrangement uses TRBV28 and TRBJ2-3, with 7 positions matching TRBD1. J lost 2 bases, V lost 2 bases, and 4 bases had no gene match. CDR1 and CDR2 from the germline V gene are MDHEN and SYDVKM. This CDR3 region has 15 residues.

Written as DNA, the CDR3 is TGTGCCAGCAGTTATCCCCCGGGACAGGGTGGCAATCAGCCCCAGCATTTT. Translating gives CASSYPPGQGGNQPQHF. The chain combines TRBV6-7 with TRBJ1-5; 9 bases are shared with TRBD1. TRBV6-7 is an ORF; its function is uncertain. V lost 3 bases and J lost 2; bases outside the gene matches: 8. This CDR3 contains 17 residues.

The V and J genes are TRBV13 and TRBJ1-1; 7 nucleotides align to TRBD1. From germline, CDR1 is PRHDT and CDR2 FYEKMQ (reference sequence). V dropped 5 bases and J dropped 0; count of bases not matched to a gene: 3. This CDR3 is 14 amino acids long. In DNA, the CDR3 is TGTGCCAGCAGCCGGGACAGTCTGAACACTGAAGCTTTCTTT. It yields the protein CASSRDSLNTEAFF.

V gene TRBV6-5 combines with J gene TRBJ2-7, with D uncertain. With 5 bases removed from V and 7 bases from J, the gap between germline ends came to 9 bases. The CDR3 runs 11 residues. From germline, CDR1 is MNHEY and CDR2 SVGAGI. CDR3 bases: TGTGCCAGCAGTCGAGCGAGGGAGCAGTACTTC. As protein: CASSRAREQYF.

This clone was observed a few times. The chain combines TRBV11-2 with TRBJ2-1; D possibly corresponds to TRBD2 (5 bases). The CDR3 has 15 amino acids. Per germline, CDR1 SGHAT and CDR2 FQNNGV. Trimming stripped 3 bases from V and 6 bases from J, with 15 bases between. For the CDR3, the DNA is TGTGCCAGCAGCTTCCGGGGTTTGCAGACCAATGAGCAGTTCTTC. Residues: CASSFRGLQTNEQFF.

The chain carries TRBV7-9 and TRBJ1-1, with D possibly matching TRBD1 (5 bases). This CDR3 is 14 amino acids long. Germline loops: CDR1 SEHNR, CDR2 FQNEAQ (reference sequence). Trimming shortened V by 8 bases and J by 0 bases, and 13 bases separated the two germline ends. The CDR3 sequence is CASGERGLNTEAFF. Written as DNA, the CDR3 is TGTGCCAGCGGGGAGCGGGGCCTGAACACTGAAGCTTTCTTT.

V and J are TRBV7-3 and TRBJ1-1; no firm D call. Germline CDR1 is SGHTA and CDR2 is FQGTGA. The CDR3 covers 16 residues. Trimming pared 5 bases from V and 2 bases from J, leaving 18 bases between. The CDR3 region has the DNA TGTGCCAGCAGCCGAACGGCCCTGAGGGTTAACACTGAAGCTTTCTTT. This translates into CASSRTALRVNTEAFF.

This clone was seen a few times. V gene TRBV7-2 combines with J gene TRBJ1-5, with D possibly TRBD1 on 6 matching bases. Trimming left V 0 bases short and J 3 bases short, with 12 bases between. The length of the CDR3 is 16 residues. Germline CDR1 is SGHTA and CDR2 is FQGNSA. This chain's CDR3 is CASSLAVGQINQPQHF. Written as DNA, the CDR3 is TGTGCCAGCAGCTTAGCGGTGGGACAAATCAATCAGCCCCAGCATTTT.

V and J are TRBV5-5 and TRBJ1-4; D not resolved. CDR3 size: 14 residues. In germline, CDR1 is SGHKS, CDR2 YYEKEE (reference sequence). Trimming took off 3 bases at V and 6 bases at J, with 12 bases between the two ends. This CDR3 is CASSSNREDEKLFF. CDR3 coding DNA: TGTGCCAGCAGCTCAAACCGGGAGGATGAAAAACTGTTTTTT. Using reference TRBV5-5 and TRBJ1-4 for the parts outside the CDR3, the full variable domain is DAGVTQSPTHLIKTRGQQVTLRCSPISGHKSVSWYQQVLGQGPQFIFQYYEKEERGRGNFPDRFSARQFPNYSSELNVNALLLGDSALYLCASSSNREDEKLFFGSGTQLSVL.

The V call is TRBV5-1, the J call TRBJ2-1; no firm D call. Germline V CDR1 and CDR2: SGHRS, YFSETQ. The CDR3 is made up of 13 amino acids. V was clipped by 0 bases and J by 3 bases, with 4 bases between them. CDR3 in amino acids: CASSLGSYNEQFF. The DNA of the CDR3 is TGCGCCAGCAGCTTGGGCAGCTACAATGAGCAGTTCTTC. The full variable domain, in which reference TRBV5-1 and TRBJ2-1 provide the parts outside the CDR3, is KAGVTQTPRYLIKTRGQQVTLSCSPISGHRSVSWYQQTPGQGLQFLFEYFSETQRNKGNFPGRFSGRQFSNSRSEMNVSTLELGDSALYLCASSLGSYNEQFFGPGTRLTVL.